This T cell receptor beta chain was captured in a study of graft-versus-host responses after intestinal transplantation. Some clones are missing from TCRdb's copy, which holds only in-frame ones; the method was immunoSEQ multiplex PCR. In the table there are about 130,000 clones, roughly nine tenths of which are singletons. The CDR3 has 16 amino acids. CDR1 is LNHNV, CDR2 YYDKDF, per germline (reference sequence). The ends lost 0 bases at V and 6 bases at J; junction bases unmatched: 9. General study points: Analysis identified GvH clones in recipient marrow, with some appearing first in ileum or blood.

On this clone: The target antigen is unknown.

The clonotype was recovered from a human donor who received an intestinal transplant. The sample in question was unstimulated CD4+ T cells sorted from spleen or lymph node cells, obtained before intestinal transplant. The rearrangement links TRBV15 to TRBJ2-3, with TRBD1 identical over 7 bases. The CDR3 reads CATSRDPRQGRDTQYF. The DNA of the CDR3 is TGTGCCACCAGCAGAGATCCAAGACAGGGTCGGGATACGCAGTATTTT.